This T cell receptor (beta chain) was recovered during a study of T cells in Graves' hyperthyroidism and ophthalmopathy. Study-wide results and caveats: Model predictions of ophthalmopathy came a median approximately 6.2 months before onset. The blood repertoire included most of the expanded thyroid clonotypes above 0.001.

Per the germline V gene, CDR1 is LNHNV and CDR2 is YYDKDF (reference sequence). CDR3 length: 15 amino acids. V shed 5 bases and J shed 0 bases, with 11 bases lying between them. The source material, RNA transcripts, was used to amplify TCR beta CDR3 regions. An initial round of RT-PCR targeting the TCR CDR3 relied on the HTBI primer set. TCRdb independently ran MiXCR on the multiplex PCR reads; one entry per CDR3 protein. The data show some 440,000 distinct CDR3 sequences, about a sixth seen once. As regards this clonotype: As yet, its antigen is unknown.

This sequence joins TRBV15 and TRBJ2-1; D is tentatively TRBD1 or TRBD2 (5 bases each). Sequencing was carried out using blood. The receptor was isolated from a woman between 18 and 29 years old with Graves' hyperthyroidism. The CDR3 sequence: CATSPGANSYNEQFF. The CDR3 DNA reads TGTGCCACCAGCCCCGGGGCTAACTCCTACAATGAGCAGTTCTTC.